This T cell receptor beta chain is drawn from a study of graft-versus-host responses after intestinal transplantation. Only in-frame clones appear in the TCRdb table, and some are missing; sequencing was by immunoSEQ multiplex PCR. The sample includes 40,000 to 55,000 clones, roughly 95% of them seen just once. The study's findings and limits: In patients with graft-donor T cell macrochimerism, allograft graft-versus-host to host-versus-graft clonal ratios were high.

V was trimmed by 5 bases and J by 0 bases, leaving 12 bases between them. Germline CDR1 is SGDLS and CDR2 is YYNGEE. The CDR3 has 14 residues. This clone came up once. As yet, its antigen is unknown. J is TRBJ2-7 and V is TRBV9, with D possibly TRBD1 on 6 matching bases. The sequence derives from a human donor who was the organ donor for an intestinal transplant. Sequencing used unstimulated CD8+ T cells sorted from spleen or lymph node cells, obtained before transplant. CDR3: CASSPGTNSYEQYF. Here the CDR3 DNA reads TGTGCCAGCAGTCCCGGGACAAACTCCTACGAGCAGTACTTC.